This T cell receptor beta chain was captured by sequencing in a study of read filtering for tumor transcriptome and immune sequencing. This library used roughly 400 ng RNA and molecular barcoded adaptors spanning alpha/delta and beta/gamma chains. TCRdb processed the reads anew with MiXCR; each CDR3 protein has one entry. This sample yields around 25,000 distinct CDR3 sequences, of which 22% are seen a single time; around 52% belongs to the top ten. Germline assignment: CDR1 DFQATT and CDR2 SNEGSKA (reference sequence). The CDR3 spans 15 residues. With 5 bases removed from V and 2 bases from J, the gap between germline ends came to 17 bases.

The sample was a population of CD138-negative cells sorted from bone marrow. The J gene is TRBJ2-3, the V gene TRBV20-1; D gene unclear. This clonotype originated in a donor at least 40 years old with multiple myeloma. DNA of the CDR3: TGCAGTGCTCCCTCGCGAAGAAGGGCCACAGATACGCAGTATTTT. Its protein is CSAPSRRRATDTQYF.